The entry that follows covers one T cell receptor (beta chain) sequence. The antigen is undetermined. One junction end does not reproduce the germline sequence, and a read error may be involved. TCRdb re-derived calls from the multiplex PCR reads in MiXCR, one entry per CDR3 protein. The top ten hold 3.6% of the sample, which has approximately 250,000 distinct CDR3 sequences, around 35% seen once. This record comes from a study of breast tumors, draining lymph nodes, adjacent tissues. Breast cancer patients provided tissue from their axillary draining lymph nodes. General study results and limits: Tumor T cell lymph node origin was a supported hypothesis, not proven. Data fit most tumor T cells coming from lymph node, expanding in tumor. Compared with lymph nodes, tumors were less diverse; compared with nontumor tissue, more.

Germline V CDR1 and CDR2: DFQATT, SNEGSKA (reference sequence). The CDR3 contains 14 residues. This sequence joins TRBV20-1 and TRBJ2-4, with D perhaps TRBD2 (5 bases). Sequencing was carried out using axillary lymph node tissue. This TCR came from a female donor with breast cancer. Some clones in this sample may be carry-over from other donors' samples. DNA of the CDR3: TGCAGTGCTAGTGAGGGTGGCGCCAAAACCATTCAGTACTTC. Translating it yields CSASEGGAKTIQYF.